This T cell receptor beta chain appears in the sequencing data of a study of blood T cell repertoires in COVID-19. Only in-frame clones appear in the TCRdb table, and some are missing; sequencing was by immunoSEQ multiplex PCR. This table has over 55,000 clones, 82% appearing once. The J segment lost 0 bases and the V segment lost 7 bases, leaving 4 bases of the junction unmatched. The germline gives CDR1 WNHNN, CDR2 SYGVQD (reference sequence). The CDR3 sequence is 16 residues long. This clone was recorded once. Sequencing was done on a sample of peripheral blood. The chain employs TRBV10-1 and TRBJ1-6; TRBD1 matches 9 bases. This TCR was recovered from a woman aged 60-70 years with acute or convalescent COVID-19. The CDR3 DNA is TGCGCCAGCAACGACAGGGGGGTCTCCTATAATTCACCCCTCCACTTT. Translated, it gives CASNDRGVSYNSPLHF.